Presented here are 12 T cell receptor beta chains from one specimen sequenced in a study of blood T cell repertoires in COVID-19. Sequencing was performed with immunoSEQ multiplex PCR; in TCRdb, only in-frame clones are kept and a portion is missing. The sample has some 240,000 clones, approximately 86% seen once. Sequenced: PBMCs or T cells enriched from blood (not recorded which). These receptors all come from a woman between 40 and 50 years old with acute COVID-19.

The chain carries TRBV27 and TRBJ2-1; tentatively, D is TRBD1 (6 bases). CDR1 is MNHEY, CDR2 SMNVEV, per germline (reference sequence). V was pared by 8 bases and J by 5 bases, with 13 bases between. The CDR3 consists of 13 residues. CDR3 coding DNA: TGTGCCAGCGGAAGGACAGTAAACAATGAGCAGTTCTTC. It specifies CASGRTVNNEQFF.

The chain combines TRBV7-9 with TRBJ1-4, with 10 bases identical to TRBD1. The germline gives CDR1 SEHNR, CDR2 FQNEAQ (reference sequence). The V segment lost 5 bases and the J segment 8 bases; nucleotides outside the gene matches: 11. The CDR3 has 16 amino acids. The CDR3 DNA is TGTGCCAGCAGCACATACAGACAGGGGGCGAGGGAAAAACTGTTTTTT. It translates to CASSTYRQGAREKLFF. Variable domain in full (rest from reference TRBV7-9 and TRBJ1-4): DTGVSQNPRHKITKRGQNVTFRCDPISEHNRLYWYRQTLGQGPEFLTYFQNEAQLEKSRLLSDRFSAERPKGSFSTLEIQRTEQGDSAMYLCASSTYRQGAREKLFFGSGTQLSVL.

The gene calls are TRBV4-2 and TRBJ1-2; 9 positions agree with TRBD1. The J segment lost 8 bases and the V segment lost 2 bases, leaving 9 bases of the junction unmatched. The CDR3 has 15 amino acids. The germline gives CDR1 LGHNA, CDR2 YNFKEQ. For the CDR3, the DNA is TGTGCCAGCAGCCAAATACTGGGACAGGGTGTGGGCTACACCTTC. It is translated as CASSQILGQGVGYTF.

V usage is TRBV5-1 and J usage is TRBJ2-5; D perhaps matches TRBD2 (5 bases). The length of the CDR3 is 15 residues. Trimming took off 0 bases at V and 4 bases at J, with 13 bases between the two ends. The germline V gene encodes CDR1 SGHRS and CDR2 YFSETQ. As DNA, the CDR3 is TGCGCCAGCAGCTTGGCTTCTAACGCGGGAGAGACCCAGTACTTC. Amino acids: CASSLASNAGETQYF.

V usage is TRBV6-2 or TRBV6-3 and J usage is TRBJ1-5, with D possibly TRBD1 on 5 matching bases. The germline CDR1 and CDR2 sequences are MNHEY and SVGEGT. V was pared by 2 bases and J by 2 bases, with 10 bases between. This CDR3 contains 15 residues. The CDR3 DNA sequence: TGTGCCAGCAGTTACGGGCAGGGCGGCAATCAGCCCCAGCATTTT. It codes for CASSYGQGGNQPQHF.

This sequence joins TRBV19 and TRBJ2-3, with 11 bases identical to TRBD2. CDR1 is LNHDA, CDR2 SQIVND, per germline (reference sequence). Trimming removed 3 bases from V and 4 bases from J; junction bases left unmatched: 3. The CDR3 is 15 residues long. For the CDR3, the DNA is TGTGCCAGTAGTATTCCGGGACTAGCGGCAGATACGCAGTATTTT. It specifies CASSIPGLAADTQYF.

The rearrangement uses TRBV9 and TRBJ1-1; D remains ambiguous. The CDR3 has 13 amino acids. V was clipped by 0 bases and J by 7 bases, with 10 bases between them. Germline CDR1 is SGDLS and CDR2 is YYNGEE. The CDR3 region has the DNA TGTGCCAGCAGCGTAGGGCAGTTTAATGAAGCTTTCTTT. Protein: CASSVGQFNEAFF.

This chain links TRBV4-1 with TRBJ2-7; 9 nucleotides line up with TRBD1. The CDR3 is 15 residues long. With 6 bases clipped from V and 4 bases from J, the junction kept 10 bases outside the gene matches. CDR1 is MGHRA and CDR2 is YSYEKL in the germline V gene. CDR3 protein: CASRSGTGRAYEQYF. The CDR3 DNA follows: TGCGCCAGCAGGTCCGGGACAGGGCGGGCGTACGAGCAGTACTTC.

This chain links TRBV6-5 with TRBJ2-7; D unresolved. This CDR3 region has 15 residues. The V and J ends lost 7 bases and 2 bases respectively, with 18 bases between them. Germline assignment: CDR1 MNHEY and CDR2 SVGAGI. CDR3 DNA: TGTGCCAGCAAAAGAGGAATAGATAGGACCTACGAGCAGTACTTC. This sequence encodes CASKRGIDRTYEQYF.

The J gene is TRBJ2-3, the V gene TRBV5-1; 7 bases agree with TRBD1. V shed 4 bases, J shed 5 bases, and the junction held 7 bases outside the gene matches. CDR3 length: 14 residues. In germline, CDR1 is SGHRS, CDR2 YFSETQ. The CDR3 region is CASSPGQVQDTQYF. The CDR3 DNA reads TGCGCCAGCAGCCCCGGACAGGTGCAAGATACGCAGTATTTT.

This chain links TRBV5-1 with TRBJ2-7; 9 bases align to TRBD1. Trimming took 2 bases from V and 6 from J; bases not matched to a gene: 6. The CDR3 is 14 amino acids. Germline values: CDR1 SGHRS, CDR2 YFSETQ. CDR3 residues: CASSLQGAEFEQYF. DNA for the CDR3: TGCGCCAGCAGCTTACAGGGGGCTGAGTTCGAGCAGTACTTC.

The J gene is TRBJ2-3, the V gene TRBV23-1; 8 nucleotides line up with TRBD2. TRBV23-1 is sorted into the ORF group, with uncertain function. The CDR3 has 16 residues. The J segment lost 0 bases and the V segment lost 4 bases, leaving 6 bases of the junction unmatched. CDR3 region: CASSRGPSGSTDTQYF. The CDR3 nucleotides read TGCGCCAGCAGTCGCGGTCCTAGCGGGAGCACAGATACGCAGTATTTT.